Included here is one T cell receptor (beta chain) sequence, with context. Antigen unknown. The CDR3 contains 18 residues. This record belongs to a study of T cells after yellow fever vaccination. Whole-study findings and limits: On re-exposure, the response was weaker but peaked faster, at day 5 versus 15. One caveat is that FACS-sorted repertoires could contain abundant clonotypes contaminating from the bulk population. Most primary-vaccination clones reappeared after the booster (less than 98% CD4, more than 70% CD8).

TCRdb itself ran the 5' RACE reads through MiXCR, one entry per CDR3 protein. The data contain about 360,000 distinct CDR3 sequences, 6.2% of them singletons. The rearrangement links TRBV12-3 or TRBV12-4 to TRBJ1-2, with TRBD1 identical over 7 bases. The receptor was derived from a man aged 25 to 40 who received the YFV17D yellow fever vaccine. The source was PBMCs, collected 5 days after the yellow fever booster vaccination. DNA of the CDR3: TGTACCTTCAGTTATTACTCGCTCCGGGACAGCCATAACTATGGCTACACCTTC. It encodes CTFSYYSLRDSHNYGYTF.